This T cell receptor beta chain stems from a study of T cells after yellow fever vaccination. Trimming removed 7 bases at V and 0 bases at J, with 9 bases between. This CDR3 has 13 residues. Germline V lookup: CDR1 LNHDA, CDR2 SQIVND (reference sequence). Production of TCR cDNA was by 5'RACE template switching, which also added a universal primer site and UMIs. In TCRdb, the 5' RACE reads were re-called with MiXCR into one record per CDR3 protein. The table records some 600,000 distinct CDR3 sequences, roughly an eighth of them present only once. Here the sequenced sample was PBMCs, taken on the day of the yellow fever booster vaccination. The J gene is TRBJ2-5, the V gene TRBV19; tentative D call: TRBD1 (5 bases). The origin of this receptor is a man younger than 45 who received the YFV17D yellow fever vaccine. The CDR3 protein is CASTLTDQETQYF. For the CDR3, the DNA is TGTGCCAGTACTTTGACAGACCAAGAGACCCAGTACTTC.